This T cell receptor beta chain comes out of a study of shared clonotypes between healthy human individuals. Study as a whole: Researchers drew samples from two women and three men aged 18 to 49.

Regarding the study as a whole: Naive CD4 clonotype sharing across several donors was approximately 5.2%. Larger estimated richness was generally recorded for naive subsets relative to memory subsets.

As for this clone: The antigen is not known.

CD8 cells regarded as naive lacked CD45RO, were positively chosen for CCR7, and omitted terminally differentiated effector memory CD45RA+ cells. Replicate PCRs run on sorted subsets employed approximately 0.2 ug DNA, about 27,000 T cell genomes. Sequenced by immunoSEQ multiplex PCR; TCRdb stores in-frame clones only, minus some. Here the sample spans some 2.1 million clones, around 93% being singletons. Germline CDR1 is SGDLS and CDR2 is YYNGEE. The CDR3 spans 14 residues. V shed 3 bases and J shed 9 bases, with 16 bases lying between them. The chain couples TRBV9 to TRBJ2-4; D uncertain. What was sequenced was naive CD8+ T cells from PBMCs. The sequence was collected from a man between 18 and 35 years old in good health. Some clones in this sample may be carry-over from other donors' samples. In DNA, the CDR3 is TGTGCCAGCAGCGATGACCATGGTGGAAGCATTCAGTACTTC. It yields the protein CASSDDHGGSIQYF.